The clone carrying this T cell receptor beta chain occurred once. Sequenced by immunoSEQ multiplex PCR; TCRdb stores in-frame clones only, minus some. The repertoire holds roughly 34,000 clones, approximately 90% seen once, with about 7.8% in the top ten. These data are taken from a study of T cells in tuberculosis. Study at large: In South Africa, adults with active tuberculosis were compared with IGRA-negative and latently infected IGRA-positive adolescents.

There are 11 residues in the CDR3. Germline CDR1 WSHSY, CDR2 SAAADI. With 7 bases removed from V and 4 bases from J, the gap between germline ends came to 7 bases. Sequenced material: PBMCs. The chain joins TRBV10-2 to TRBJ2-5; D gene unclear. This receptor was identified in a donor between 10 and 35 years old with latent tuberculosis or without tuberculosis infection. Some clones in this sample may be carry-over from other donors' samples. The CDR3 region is CASTRGETQYF. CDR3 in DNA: TGCGCCAGCACCAGAGGAGAGACCCAGTACTTC.